This T cell receptor (beta chain) was captured in a study of a mutant IDH1 vaccine in newly diagnosed glioma. The CDR3 consists of 13 residues. V lost 6 bases and J lost 4; bases outside the gene matches: 4. Germline V gene data show CDR1 as MNHEY and CDR2 as SVGAGI. The sample's time point: week 5, during vaccination. Vaccine doses each comprised 300 ug of mutant IDH1 20-mer peptide, with topical imiquimod. Only one count was recorded for this clone. What it binds is not known. Using immunoSEQ multiplex PCR, the repertoire was profiled, and TCRdb retains in-frame clones only, with some absent. The top ten clones hold about 0.6% of a sample with about 75,000 clones, 91% of them seen once.

The sequenced sample was PBMCs, obtained from a glioma patient whose treatment included an IDH1 peptide vaccine. V gene TRBV6-5 combines with J gene TRBJ2-5; 8 nucleotides match TRBD1. The receptor was derived from a woman aged 45-59 years with glioma. DNA for the CDR3: TGTGCCAGCAGGGACAGGGTTCGAGAGACCCAGTACTTC. Amino acid sequence: CASRDRVRETQYF.